This TCR beta chain was captured by sequencing in a study of blood T cell repertoires in COVID-19. In the original workflow: How many nucleated cells were present was estimated from reference gene primer amplification. Data came from immunoSEQ multiplex PCR; TCRdb stores just in-frame clones and leaves some out. The D gene and trimming were derived from the DNA, and the V and J assignments and clone size from that table. The sample lists under 110,000 clones, over 80% occurring once. The CDR3 loop spans 14 amino acids. The germline CDR1 and CDR2 sequences are MNHEY and SMNVEV (reference sequence). With 5 bases removed from V and 6 bases from J, the gap between germline ends came to 11 bases.

Material for sequencing was peripheral blood. The origin of this receptor is a man in his fifties with acute or convalescent COVID-19. V and J are TRBV27 and TRBJ1-6, with D unclear. Here the CDR3 reads CASSMVPGNSPLHF. CDR3 in DNA: TGTGCCAGCAGTATGGTACCCGGTAATTCACCCCTCCACTTT.